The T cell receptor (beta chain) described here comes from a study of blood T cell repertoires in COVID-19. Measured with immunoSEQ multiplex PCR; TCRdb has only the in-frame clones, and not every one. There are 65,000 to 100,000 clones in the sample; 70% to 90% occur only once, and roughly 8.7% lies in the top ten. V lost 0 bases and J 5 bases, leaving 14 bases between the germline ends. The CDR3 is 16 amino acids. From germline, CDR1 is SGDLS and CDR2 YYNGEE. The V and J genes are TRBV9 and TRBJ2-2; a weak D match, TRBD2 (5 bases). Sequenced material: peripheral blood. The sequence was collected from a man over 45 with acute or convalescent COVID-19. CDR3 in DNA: TGTGCCAGCAGCGTAGGACGGACTGTGACAACCGGGGAGCTGTTTTTT. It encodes CASSVGRTVTTGELFF.